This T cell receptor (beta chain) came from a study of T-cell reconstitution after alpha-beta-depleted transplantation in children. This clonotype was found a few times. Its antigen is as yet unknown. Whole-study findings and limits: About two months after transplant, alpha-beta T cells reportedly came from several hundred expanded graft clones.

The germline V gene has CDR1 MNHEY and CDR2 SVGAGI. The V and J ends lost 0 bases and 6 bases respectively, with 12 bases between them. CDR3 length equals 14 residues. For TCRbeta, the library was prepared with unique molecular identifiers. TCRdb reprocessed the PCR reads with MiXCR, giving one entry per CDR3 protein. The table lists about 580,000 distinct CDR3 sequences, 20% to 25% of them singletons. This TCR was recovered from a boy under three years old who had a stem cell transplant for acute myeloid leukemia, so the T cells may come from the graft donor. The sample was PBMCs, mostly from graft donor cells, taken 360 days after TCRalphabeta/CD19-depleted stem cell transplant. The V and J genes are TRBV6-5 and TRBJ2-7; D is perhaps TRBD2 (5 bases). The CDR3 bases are TGTGCCAGCAGTTACTCGATCGGAGGAACCGAGCAGTACTTC. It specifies CASSYSIGGTEQYF.